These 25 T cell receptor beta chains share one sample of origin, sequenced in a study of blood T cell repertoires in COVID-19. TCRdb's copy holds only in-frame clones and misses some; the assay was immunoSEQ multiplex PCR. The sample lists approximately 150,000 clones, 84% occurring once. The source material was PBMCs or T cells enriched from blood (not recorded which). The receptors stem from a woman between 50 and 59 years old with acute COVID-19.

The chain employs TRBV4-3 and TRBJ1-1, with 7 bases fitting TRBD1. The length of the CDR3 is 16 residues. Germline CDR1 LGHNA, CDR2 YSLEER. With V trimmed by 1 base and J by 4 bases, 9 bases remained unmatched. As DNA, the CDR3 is TGCGCCAGCAGCCAAGTAACGACAGGGCTCGGCACTGAAGCTTTCTTT. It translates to CASSQVTTGLGTEAFF.

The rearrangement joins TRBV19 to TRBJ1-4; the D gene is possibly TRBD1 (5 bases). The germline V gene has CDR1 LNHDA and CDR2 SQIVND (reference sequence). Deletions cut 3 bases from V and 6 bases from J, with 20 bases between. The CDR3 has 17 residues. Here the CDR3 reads CASSILGGPGAYEKLFF. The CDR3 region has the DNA TGTGCCAGTAGTATTTTGGGGGGTCCGGGCGCCTATGAAAAACTGTTTTTT.

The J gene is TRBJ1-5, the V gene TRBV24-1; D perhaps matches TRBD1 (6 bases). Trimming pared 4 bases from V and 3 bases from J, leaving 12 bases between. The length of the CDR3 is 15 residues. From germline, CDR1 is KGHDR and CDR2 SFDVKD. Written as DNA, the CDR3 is TGTGCCACCAGTGAGTCGGACAGTTCCAATCAGCCCCAGCATTTT. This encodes CATSESDSSNQPQHF.

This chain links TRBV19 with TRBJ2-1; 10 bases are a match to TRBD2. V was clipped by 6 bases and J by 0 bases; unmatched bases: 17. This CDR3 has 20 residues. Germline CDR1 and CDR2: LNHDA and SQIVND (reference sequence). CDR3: CASRPTEGTSARSSYNEQFF. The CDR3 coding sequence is TGTGCCAGTAGACCAACCGAAGGGACTAGCGCCAGGAGCTCCTACAATGAGCAGTTCTTC.

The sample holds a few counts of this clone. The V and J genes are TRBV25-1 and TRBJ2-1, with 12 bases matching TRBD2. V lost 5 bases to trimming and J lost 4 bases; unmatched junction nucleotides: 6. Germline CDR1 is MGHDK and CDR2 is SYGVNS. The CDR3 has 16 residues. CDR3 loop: CASSPGTSGFYNEQFF. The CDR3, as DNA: TGTGCCAGCAGTCCCGGGACTAGCGGGTTTTACAATGAGCAGTTCTTC. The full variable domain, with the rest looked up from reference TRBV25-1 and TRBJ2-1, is EADIYQTPRYLVIGTGKKITLECSQTMGHDKMYWYQQDPGMELHLIHYSYGVNSTEKGDLSSESTVSRIRTEHFPLTLESARPSHTSQYLCASSPGTSGFYNEQFFGPGTRLTVL.

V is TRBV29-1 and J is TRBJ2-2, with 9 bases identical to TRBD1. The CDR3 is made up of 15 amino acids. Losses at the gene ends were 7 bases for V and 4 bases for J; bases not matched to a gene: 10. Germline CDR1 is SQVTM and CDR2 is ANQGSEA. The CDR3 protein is CSASKQGAGTGELFF. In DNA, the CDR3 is TGCAGCGCTTCCAAACAGGGGGCGGGCACCGGGGAGCTGTTTTTT.

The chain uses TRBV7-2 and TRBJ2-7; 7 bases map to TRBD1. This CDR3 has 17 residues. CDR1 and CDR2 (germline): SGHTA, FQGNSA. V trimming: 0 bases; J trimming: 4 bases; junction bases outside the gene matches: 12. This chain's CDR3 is CASSLAFVPGQPYEQYF. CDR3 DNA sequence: TGTGCCAGCAGCTTAGCTTTCGTGCCGGGACAGCCTTACGAGCAGTACTTC.

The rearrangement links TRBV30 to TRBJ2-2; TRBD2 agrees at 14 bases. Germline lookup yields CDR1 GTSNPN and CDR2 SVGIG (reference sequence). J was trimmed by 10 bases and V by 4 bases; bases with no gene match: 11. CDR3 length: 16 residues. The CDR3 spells CAWTIGLAGGREELFF. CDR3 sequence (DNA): TGTGCCTGGACCATAGGACTAGCGGGAGGAAGGGAGGAGCTGTTTTTT.

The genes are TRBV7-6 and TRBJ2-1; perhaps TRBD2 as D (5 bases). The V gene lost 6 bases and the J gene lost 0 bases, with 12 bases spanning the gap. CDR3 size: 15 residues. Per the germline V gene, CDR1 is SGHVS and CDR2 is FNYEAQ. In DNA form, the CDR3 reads TGTGCCAGCAGTTCCGGTGGGAGCTCCTACAATGAGCAGTTCTTC. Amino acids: CASSSGGSSYNEQFF.

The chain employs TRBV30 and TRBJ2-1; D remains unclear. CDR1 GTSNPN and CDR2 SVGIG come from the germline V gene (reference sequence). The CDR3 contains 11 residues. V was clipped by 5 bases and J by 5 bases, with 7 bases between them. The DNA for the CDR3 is TGTGCCTGGGGTAGAAACAATGAGCAGTTCTTC. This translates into CAWGRNNEQFF.

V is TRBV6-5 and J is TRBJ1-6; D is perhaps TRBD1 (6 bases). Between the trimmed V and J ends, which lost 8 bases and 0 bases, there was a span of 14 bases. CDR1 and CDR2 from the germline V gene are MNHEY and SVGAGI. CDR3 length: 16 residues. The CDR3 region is CASGSGGASYNSPLHF. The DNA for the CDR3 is TGTGCCAGCGGTTCGGGGGGCGCCTCCTATAATTCACCCCTCCACTTT.

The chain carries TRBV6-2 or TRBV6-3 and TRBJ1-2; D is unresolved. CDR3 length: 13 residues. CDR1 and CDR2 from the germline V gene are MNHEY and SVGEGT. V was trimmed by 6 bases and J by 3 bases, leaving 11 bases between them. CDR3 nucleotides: TGTGCCAGCAGCCCCTCGGCGGACTATGGCTACACCTTC. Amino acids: CASSPSADYGYTF.

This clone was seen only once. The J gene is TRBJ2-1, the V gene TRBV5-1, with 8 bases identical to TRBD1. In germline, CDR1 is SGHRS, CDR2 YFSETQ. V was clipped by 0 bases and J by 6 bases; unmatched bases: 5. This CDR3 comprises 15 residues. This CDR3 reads CASSLGQGLRNEQFF. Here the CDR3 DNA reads TGCGCCAGCAGCTTGGGACAGGGGCTACGCAATGAGCAGTTCTTC. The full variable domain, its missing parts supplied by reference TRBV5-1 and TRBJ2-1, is KAGVTQTPRYLIKTRGQQVTLSCSPISGHRSVSWYQQTPGQGLQFLFEYFSETQRNKGNFPGRFSGRQFSNSRSEMNVSTLELGDSALYLCASSLGQGLRNEQFFGPGTRLTVL.

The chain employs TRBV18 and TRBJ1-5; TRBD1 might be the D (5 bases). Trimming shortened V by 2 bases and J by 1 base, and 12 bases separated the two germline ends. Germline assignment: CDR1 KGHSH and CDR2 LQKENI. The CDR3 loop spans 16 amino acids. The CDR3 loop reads CASSPWGGRSNQPQHF. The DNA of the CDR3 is TGTGCCAGCTCACCATGGGGGGGTAGGAGCAATCAGCCCCAGCATTTT.

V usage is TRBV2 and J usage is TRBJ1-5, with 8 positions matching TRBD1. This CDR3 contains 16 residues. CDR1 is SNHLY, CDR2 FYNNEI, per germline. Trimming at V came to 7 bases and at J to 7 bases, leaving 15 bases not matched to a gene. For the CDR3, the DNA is TGTGCCAGCAAGGTGACAAGCGCAGGGGGCGGCCAGCCCCAGCATTTT. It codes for CASKVTSAGGGQPQHF. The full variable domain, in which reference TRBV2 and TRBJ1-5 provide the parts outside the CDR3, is EPEVTQTPSHQVTQMGQEVILRCVPISNHLYFYWYRQILGQKVEFLVSFYNNEISEKSEIFDDQFSVERPDGSNFTLKIRSTKLEDSAMYFCASKVTSAGGGQPQHFGDGTRLSIL.

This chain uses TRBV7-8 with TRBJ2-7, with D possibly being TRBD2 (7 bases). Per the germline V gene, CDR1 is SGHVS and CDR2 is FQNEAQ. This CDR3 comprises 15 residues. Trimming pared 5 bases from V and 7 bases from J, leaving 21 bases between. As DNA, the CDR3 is TGTGCCAGCAGCCGCGAGGGGGGAGGGCCTAAAGAGCAGTACTTC. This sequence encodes CASSREGGGPKEQYF.

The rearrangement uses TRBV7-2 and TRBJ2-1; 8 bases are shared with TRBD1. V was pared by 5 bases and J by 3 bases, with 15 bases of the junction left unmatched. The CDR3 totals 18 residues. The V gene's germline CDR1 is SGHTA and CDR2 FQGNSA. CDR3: CASSPRRRRQGFYNEQFF. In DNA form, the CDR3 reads TGTGCCAGCAGCCCAAGACGTAGAAGACAGGGGTTCTACAATGAGCAGTTCTTC.

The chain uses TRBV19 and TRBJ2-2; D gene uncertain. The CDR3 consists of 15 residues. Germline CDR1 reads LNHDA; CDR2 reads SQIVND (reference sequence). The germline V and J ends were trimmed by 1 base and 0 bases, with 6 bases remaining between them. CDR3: CASSIGAPNTGELFF. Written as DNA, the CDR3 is TGTGCCAGTAGTATAGGGGCGCCGAACACCGGGGAGCTGTTTTTT.

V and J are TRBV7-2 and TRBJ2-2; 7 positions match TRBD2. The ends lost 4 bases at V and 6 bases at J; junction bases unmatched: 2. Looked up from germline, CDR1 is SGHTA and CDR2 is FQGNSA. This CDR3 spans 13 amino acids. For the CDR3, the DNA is TGTGCCAGCAGCTCAACTAGCGCCGGGGAGCTGTTTTTT. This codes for CASSSTSAGELFF.

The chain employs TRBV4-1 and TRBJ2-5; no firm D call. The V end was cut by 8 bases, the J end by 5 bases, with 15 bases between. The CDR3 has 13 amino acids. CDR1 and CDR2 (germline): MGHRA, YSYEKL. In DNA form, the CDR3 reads TGCGCCAGCGCCCGTGGGCTCCAGGAGACCCAGTACTTC. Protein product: CASARGLQETQYF.

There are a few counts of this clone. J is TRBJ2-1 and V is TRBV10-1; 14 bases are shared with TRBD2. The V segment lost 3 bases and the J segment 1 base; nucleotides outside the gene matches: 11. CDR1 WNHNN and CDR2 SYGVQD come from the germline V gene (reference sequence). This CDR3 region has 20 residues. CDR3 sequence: CASSEEPGLAGAPSYNEQFF. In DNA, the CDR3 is TGCGCCAGCAGTGAAGAACCGGGACTAGCGGGAGCCCCATCCTACAATGAGCAGTTCTTC.

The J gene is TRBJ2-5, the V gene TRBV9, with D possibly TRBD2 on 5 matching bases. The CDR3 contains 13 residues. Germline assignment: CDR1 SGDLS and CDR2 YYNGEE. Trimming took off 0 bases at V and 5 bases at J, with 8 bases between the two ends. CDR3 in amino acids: CASSVEREETQYF. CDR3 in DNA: TGTGCCAGCAGCGTAGAAAGGGAGGAGACCCAGTACTTC.

This CDR3 is CASSLRLRDQYF. The DNA for the CDR3 is TGTGCCAGCAGTTTAAGGTTGAGGGACCAGTACTTC. The genes are TRBV28 and TRBJ2-5; possible D gene TRBD2, 5 bases. The V gene's germline CDR1 is MDHEN and CDR2 SYDVKM. The V and J ends lost 2 bases and 10 bases respectively, with 11 bases between them. The CDR3 is 12 amino acids. Full variable domain (missing parts from reference TRBV28 and TRBJ2-5): DVKVTQSSRYLVKRTGEKVFLECVQDMDHENMFWYRQDPGLGLRLIYFSYDVKMKEKGDIPEGYSVSREKKERFSLILESASTNQTSMYLCASSLRLRDQYFGPGTRLLVL.

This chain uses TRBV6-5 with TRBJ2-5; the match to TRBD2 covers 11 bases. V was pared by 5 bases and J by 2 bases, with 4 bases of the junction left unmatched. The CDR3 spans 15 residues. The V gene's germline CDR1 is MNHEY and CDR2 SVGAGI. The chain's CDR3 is CASSPTSGGQETQYF. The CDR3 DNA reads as TGTGCCAGCAGTCCCACTAGCGGGGGACAAGAGACCCAGTACTTC.

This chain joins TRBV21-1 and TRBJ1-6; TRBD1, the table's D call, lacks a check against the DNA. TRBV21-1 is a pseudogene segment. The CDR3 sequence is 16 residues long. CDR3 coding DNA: TGTGCCAGCAGCCCCGGACAGGGAACCTATAATTCACCCCTCCACTTT. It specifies CASSPGQGTYNSPLHF.